This TCR beta chain was identified in a study of T cell responses to AZD1222 COVID-19 vaccine. Study-wide results and limits: Seropositive at baseline were only a handful of AZD1222 recipients.

Germline lookup yields CDR1 SGDLS and CDR2 YYNGEE. Unmatched junction bases numbered 9, after V lost 4 bases and J lost 3 bases. The CDR3 covers 16 residues. Measured with immunoSEQ multiplex PCR; TCRdb has only the in-frame clones, and not every one. The sample contains around 100,000 clones, approximately 90% of which appear only once. This clone was seen only once. Its antigen is currently unknown. The sample was peripheral blood, taken on day 0 of AZD1222 vaccination. The chain carries TRBV9 and TRBJ2-1; 8 bases match TRBD1. The sequence came from an adult in good health. CDR3 in DNA: TGTGCCAGCAGCCGAGTTGACAGGGGTTACTACAATGAGCAGTTCTTC. It encodes CASSRVDRGYYNEQFF. The variable domain in full, completed from reference TRBV9 and TRBJ2-1, reads DSGVTQTPKHLITATGQRVTLRCSPRSGDLSVYWYQQSLDQGLQFLIQYYNGEERAKGNILERFSAQQFPDLHSELNLSSLELGDSALYFCASSRVDRGYYNEQFFGPGTRLTVL.